This T cell receptor delta chain was retrieved from a study of gamma-delta T cells after stem cell transplantation. The germline CDR1 and CDR2 sequences are GEAIGNYY and EKD. The CDR3 totals 22 residues. TCRdb called clones anew from the RT-PCR reads with CATT. The sample lists some 2,900 delta-chain clones, around 1.9% occurring once. This clone was detected a few times. A far larger clone is a single base away, which makes a read error likely. Additional DNA sequences in this sample encode the identical CDR3. The genes are TRDV2 and TRDJ3; TRDD3 agrees at 8 bases. This TCR was sampled from a human donor. It is not recorded whose cells these are; they may come from a transplant donor. The sample consisted of gamma-delta T cells. This CDR3 reads CACDTVEYTGGAASWDTRQMFF. The CDR3 region has the DNA TGTGCCTGTGACACGGTTGAATATACTGGGGGTGCCGCGTCCTGGGACACCCGGCAGATGTTTTTC.